The 30 T cell receptor beta chains given below trace back to one sample, sequenced in a study of tumor-infiltrating lymphocytes in primary liver carcinoma. Reverse transcription of 500 to 650 ng total RNA with a constant-region primer produced TCR beta cDNA. ARM-PCR, slightly modified, supplied the TCR beta libraries through three nested multiplex PCR rounds. Researchers ran the first two PCR rounds for roughly 11 cycles each with TRBV1-TRBV30 forward primers and a C-beta reverse primer. Via MiXCR, TCRdb re-called the multiplex PCR reads, giving one row per CDR3 protein. The table shows 190,000 or so distinct CDR3 sequences, with 65% occurring only once. Unsorted whole blood supplied the blood RNA, and germline DNA was isolated too. Sequencing was carried out using peripheral blood. Receptors originate from a woman between 55 and 75 years old with primary liver carcinoma and hepatitis B virus infection.

With regard to this clonotype: The conserved final phenylalanine or tryptophan is absent from the CDR3, which likely points to a read error. Because the CDR3's place on the DNA is in doubt, the DNA is left out and the CDR3 is given as listed by TCRdb. The rearrangement joins TRBV12-3 or TRBV12-4 to TRBJ2-1; the table's D call, TRBD2, has no DNA check behind it. Termini included, the CDR3 measures 12 amino acids. CDR3: CASSLAGTSPHL.

V gene TRBV5-1 combines with J gene TRBJ1-4, with TRBD1 as a possible D gene (5 bases). CDR1 SGHRS and CDR2 YFSETQ come from the germline V gene. The CDR3 spans 14 residues. Trimming cost V 1 base and J 4 bases, with 8 bases left between them. The CDR3 DNA is TGCGCCAGCAGCTTGAACAGGATTAATGAAAAACTGTTTTTT. Its protein product is CASSLNRINEKLFF.

A word on this clonotype: A read error may explain this, as a much larger clone is one base away. The J gene is TRBJ2-1, the V gene TRBV7-8; D unresolved. Germline-derived CDR1 and CDR2 are SGHVS and FQNEAQ. The CDR3 extends over 16 amino acids. This CDR3 reads CASSPRQALSYNEEFF. In DNA, the CDR3 is TGTGCCAGCAGCCCCCGTCAGGCACTCTCCTACAATGAGGAGTTCTTC.

This clonotype came up a few times. The junction departs from germline at one end; a sequencing error may be responsible. The V call is TRBV11-2, the J call TRBJ1-1; D call uncertain. The CDR3 runs 16 residues. Germline V gene data show CDR1 as SGHAT and CDR2 as FQNNGV. CDR3 DNA sequence: TGCGCCAGCAGCTTAGCATTAGGTAGACTGAACACTGAAACTTTCTTT. It specifies CASSLALGRLNTETFF.

Points on this clonotype: One end of the junction is discordant with germline, which a read error may explain. The V and J genes are TRBV6-1 and TRBJ1-1; D not certain. CDR1 is MNHNS, CDR2 SASEGT, per germline. The CDR3 runs 15 residues. The CDR3 protein is CTSRRSIGPITEAFF. CDR3 nucleotides: TGTACCAGCAGGCGGTCCATCGGCCCGATCACTGAAGCTTTCTTT.

As regards this clonotype: Germline is not matched at one junction end, which may reflect a read error. The chain carries TRBV4-1 and TRBJ2-1; D uncertain. Germline V CDR1 and CDR2: MGHRA, YSYEKL. The CDR3 totals 14 residues. CDR3 sequence reads: CVSSQDPSSYEQFF. CDR3 nucleotide sequence: TGCGTCAGCAGCCAAGATCCGTCCTCGTATGAGCAGTTCTTC.

Concerning this clonotype: A read error may explain this, as a much larger clone is one base away. The chain combines TRBV6-4 with TRBJ2-1; TRBD1 matches 9 bases. Germline V CDR1 and CDR2: MRHNA, SNTAGT. The CDR3 has 15 residues. The CDR3 DNA reads as TGTGCCAGCAGTGACTCGACAGGGGGTTACAATGAGCAGTCCTTC. Translation: CASSDSTGGYNEQSF.

Worth noting for this clonotype: A much larger clone differs from this one at a single base, so this may be a read error. This chain joins TRBV6-6 and TRBJ2-1; 7 nucleotides match TRBD2. This CDR3 region has 14 residues. Looked up from germline, CDR1 is MNHNY and CDR2 is SVGAGI (reference sequence). The CDR3 sequence: CASGGLVSYNDQFF. In nucleotides, the CDR3 is TGTGCCAGCGGCGGACTAGTCTCCTACAATGATCAGTTCTTC.

The chain employs TRBV29-1 and TRBJ2-1, with D unresolved. This CDR3 comprises 12 residues. Germline CDR1 SQVTM, CDR2 ANQGSEA. Trimming left V 5 bases short and J 9 bases short, with 14 bases between. CDR3 loop: CSVSYGRTEQFF. The CDR3 DNA is TGCAGCGTTTCCTACGGTAGGACTGAGCAGTTCTTC.

The chain is built from TRBV29-1 and TRBJ1-1; D is perhaps TRBD1 (5 bases). Germline lookup yields CDR1 SQVTM and CDR2 ANQGSEA. There are 12 residues in the CDR3. Deletions cut 5 bases from V and 1 base from J, with 8 bases between. The CDR3 region is CSVCQGNTEAFF. The DNA for the CDR3 is TGCAGCGTTTGCCAGGGGAACACTGAAGCTTTCTTT.

CDR3 protein: CASSPGNGGYTF. CDR3 coding DNA: TGTGCCAGCAGTCCGGGGAACGGTGGCTACACCTTC. This rearrangement joins TRBV28 to TRBJ1-2; D gene uncertain. Germline lookup yields CDR1 MDHEN and CDR2 SYDVKM. CDR3 length equals 12 residues. V lost 5 bases to trimming and J lost 7 bases, with 11 bases between them.

Notes on this clonotype: Possible read error: a much larger clone is one base away. This chain uses TRBV6-1 with TRBJ2-3; D gene ambiguous. The CDR3 has 13 residues. CDR1 and CDR2 (germline): MNHNS, SASEGT. The CDR3 region is CTSSEVSTDTQYF. CDR3 DNA: TGTACCAGCAGTGAAGTCTCCACAGATACGCAGTATTTT.

Concerning this clonotype: Mismatch with germline at one junction end may stem from a read error. CDR3 DNA sequence: TGCAGCGTTGTAGAGTCGGGGGGGAATCAGCCTCAGCATTTC. Its protein is CSVVESGGNQPQHF. The gene calls are TRBV29-1 and TRBJ1-5; D is perhaps TRBD1 (5 bases). CDR3 length: 14 residues. Germline CDR1 and CDR2: SQVTM and ANQGSEA.

The CDR3 region has the DNA TGCGCCAGCACCTTACAGTGGCTGGGCACCGGGGAGCTGTTTTTT. Its translation: CASTLQWLGTGELFF. The chain is built from TRBV5-1 and TRBJ2-2; D is undetermined. Between the trimmed V and J ends, which lost 6 bases and 4 bases, there was a span of 16 bases. The CDR3 runs to 15 residues. Germline values: CDR1 SGHRS, CDR2 YFSETQ.

The chain employs TRBV28 and TRBJ2-7; the match to TRBD2 covers 10 bases. The germline gives CDR1 MDHEN, CDR2 SYDVKM. V trimming: 5 bases; J trimming: 4 bases; junction bases outside the gene matches: 8. The CDR3 has 15 amino acids. CDR3 bases: TGTGCCAGCAGTGGTCCGGGACTAGCGCTTTACGAGCAGTACTTC. Protein: CASSGPGLALYEQYF.

This clonotype was observed a handful of times. V usage is TRBV5-6 and J usage is TRBJ2-5, with D perhaps TRBD1 or TRBD2 (6 bases each). Trimming removed 0 bases at V and 2 bases at J, with 23 bases between. CDR3 length: 19 amino acids. CDR1 SGHDT and CDR2 YYEEEE come from the germline V gene. The chain's CDR3 is CASSLDRGLTGKRQETQYF. CDR3 DNA: TGTGCCAGCAGCTTGGATCGGGGGCTAACGGGAAAGAGACAAGAGACCCAGTACTTC.

A note on this clonotype: At one of its ends the junction is not consistent with the germline gene, which may arise from a read error. The J gene is TRBJ2-7, the V gene TRBV11-2, with 7 bases matching TRBD1. The CDR3 length is 14 residues. Germline V gene sequence: CDR1 SGHAT, CDR2 FQNNGV. CDR3 nucleotide sequence: TGTGCCAACAGCCAGACAGGGACCACCTACGATCAGTACTTC. Amino acids: CANSQTGTTYDQYF.

Points on this clonotype: The junction differs from germline at one of its ends, possibly a read error. The J gene is TRBJ2-7, the V gene TRBV11-3; D is tentatively TRBD1 or TRBD2 (5 bases each). This CDR3 has 16 residues. Germline V lookup: CDR1 SGHNT, CDR2 YENEEA. The CDR3 reads CARSLDGTRSSYEQYF. The CDR3 bases are TGTGCCAGGAGCTTAGATGGGACGAGGAGCTCCTACGAGCAGTATTTC.

This clonotype has a single count. This may arise from a read error, as a much more abundant clone is one base away. This CDR3 is CVSRTYQPGLAYEQYF. CDR3 bases: TGTGTCAGCAGAACCTACCAACCGGGACTAGCTTACGAGCAGTACTTC. The V gene is TRBV6-2 or TRBV6-3, the J gene TRBJ2-7; 9 nucleotides align to TRBD2. CDR1 is MNHEY, CDR2 SVGEGT, per germline. The CDR3 is 16 amino acids.

This clonotype has only one observation. A much larger clone differs by one base, so this may be a read error. The gene calls are TRBV6-6 and TRBJ2-1; 9 bases map to TRBD1. CDR1 and CDR2 from the germline V gene are MNHNY and SVGAGI (reference sequence). There are 14 residues in the CDR3. The CDR3 DNA reads TGTGACAGCAGCACAGGGGGCGCCTACAATGAGCAGTTCTTC. It encodes CDSSTGGAYNEQFF.

About this clonotype itself: This may arise from a read error, as a much more abundant clone is one base away. This sequence joins TRBV28 and TRBJ1-1, with D possibly TRBD1 on 5 matching bases. The germline V gene has CDR1 MDHEN and CDR2 SYDVKM. CDR3 length equals 15 residues. V was trimmed by 7 bases and J by 1 base, leaving 16 bases between them. The CDR3 loop reads CASTSSWGPNTEAFF. CDR3 in DNA: TGTGCCAGCACTTCCTCTTGGGGCCCGAACACTGAAGCTTTCTTT.

Remarks on this clonotype: Just one base apart from a much larger clone, this may be a read error. As the CDR3 is not closed by the conserved phenylalanine or tryptophan, this likely results from a read error. The rearrangement joins TRBV6-1 to TRBJ2-1; a weak D match, TRBD2 (6 bases). The CDR3 consists of 15 residues. V dropped 6 bases and J dropped 4 bases, with 16 bases sitting between them. The germline V gene encodes CDR1 MNHNS and CDR2 SASEGT. CDR3 sequence reads: CASSTASGYYNEQFS. The CDR3 DNA reads as TGTGCCAGCAGCACCGCCAGCGGGTATTACAATGAGCAGTTCTCC.

Notes on this clonotype: This could be a read error, since a much larger clone is one nucleotide away. The V and J genes are TRBV6-5 and TRBJ1-1, with no clear D. The germline V and J ends were trimmed by 5 bases and 5 bases, with 15 bases remaining between them. There are 14 residues in the CDR3. Germline CDR1 is MNHEY and CDR2 is SVGAGI. CDR3 in DNA: TGTGCCAGCAGTGAGCGTGGGAATTGGACTGAAGCTTTCTTT. Encoded protein: CASSERGNWTEAFF.

The chain joins TRBV6-5 to TRBJ2-2, with D perhaps TRBD1 or TRBD2 (6 bases each). The V end was cut by 5 bases, the J end by 6 bases, with 16 bases between. This CDR3 spans 15 amino acids. CDR1 and CDR2 (germline): MNHEY, SVGAGI. This CDR3 is CASSHIEGGPGELFF. CDR3 DNA: TGTGCCAGCAGTCATATTGAGGGGGGCCCCGGGGAGCTGTTTTTT.

This clonotype was seen just once. A read error may produce the germline difference seen at one junction end. This sequence joins TRBV4-1 and TRBJ1-5; TRBD1 matches 9 bases. Germline V lookup: CDR1 MGHRA, CDR2 YSYEKL. This CDR3 is built from 17 residues. The CDR3 region is CTSNQESGTGSNQPQHF. CDR3 in DNA: TGCACCAGCAACCAAGAATCCGGGACAGGGAGCAATCAGCCCCAGCATTTT.

As for this clonotype: One junction end does not reproduce the germline sequence, and a read error may be involved. The J gene is TRBJ2-3, the V gene TRBV11-2; D is uncertain. This CDR3 spans 16 amino acids. The germline gives CDR1 SGHAT, CDR2 FQNNGV. This CDR3 reads CVSSPEHGSYIDTQYF. The CDR3 DNA reads TGTGTCAGCAGCCCCGAACACGGGTCTTACATTGATACGCAGTATTTT.

Turning to this clonotype: A clone one base away is much larger, so this may be a read error. The chain couples TRBV10-2 to TRBJ2-3; 11 bases are shared with TRBD2. Germline V gene data show CDR1 as WSHSY and CDR2 as SAAADI. The CDR3 is 16 amino acids. The CDR3, as DNA: TGCACCAGCAGTGGGGCCCTAGCGGGAGGCGCAGATACGCAGTATTTT. It encodes CTSSGALAGGADTQYF.

A note on this clonotype: This likely comes from a read error, as the CDR3 has no conserved phenylalanine or tryptophan at its end. The V call is TRBV11-2, the J call TRBJ2-5; 8 bases fit TRBD2. CDR3 length: 16 amino acids. The germline V gene has CDR1 SGHAT and CDR2 FQNNGV. J gave up 9 bases and V 0 bases, and 12 bases lay outside the gene matches. In nucleotides, the CDR3 is TGTGCCAGCAGCTTAGATTTTTCCGTAGCGGGGAAGGCCCAGTACGTC. Its protein product is CASSLDFSVAGKAQYV.

J is TRBJ2-6 and V is TRBV7-9; D possibly matches TRBD1 or TRBD2 (5 bases each). Trimming cost V 7 bases and J 0 bases, with 22 bases left between them. The CDR3 contains 19 residues. The germline gives CDR1 SEHNR, CDR2 FQNEAQ (reference sequence). This CDR3 is CASIPRGGLGTSGANVLTF. The CDR3 DNA sequence: TGTGCCAGCATCCCACGCGGCGGACTGGGGACCTCTGGGGCCAACGTCCTGACTTTC.

This chain connects TRBV6-1 to TRBJ1-5, with 8 nucleotides matching TRBD1. With V trimmed by 11 bases and J by 4 bases, 7 bases remained unmatched. The CDR3 runs to 13 residues. The V gene's germline CDR1 is MNHNS and CDR2 SASEGT. CDR3 nucleotides: TGTGCCGGCCGGACAGGGAGGAATCAGCCCCAGCATTTT. Translation: CAGRTGRNQPQHF.